This TCR beta chain is drawn from a study of blood T cell repertoires in COVID-19. As for the study in general: Both acute and convalescent COVID-19 samples were obtained from the United States, Italy and Spain. T cells, B-cell-depleted T cells, or PBMCs provided the cDNA or gDNA that served as material.

In regard to this clone: The sample carries other DNA sequences with the same CDR3.

The CDR3 covers 12 residues. Germline trimming cut 8 bases from V and 2 bases from J; bases unmatched to any gene: 1. CDR1 and CDR2 (germline): MDHEN, SYDVKM. Clones were sequenced by immunoSEQ multiplex PCR, and TCRdb holds only the in-frame ones, with some missing. The table lists 400,000 to 450,000 clones, about 91% of them singletons, with about 1.4% in the top ten. Those enrolled in Seattle joined during active infection and were followed longitudinally afterward. Material: peripheral blood. The clonotype originates from a woman in her thirties or forties with COVID-19, enrolled during active disease. The chain recombines TRBV28 with TRBJ1-1; 8 positions agree with TRBD1. The CDR3 DNA is TGTGCCAGCCAGGGGGCTAACACTGAAGCTTTCTTT. This encodes CASQGANTEAFF.